Each of the 30 T cell receptor beta chains below was sequenced from the same sample in a study of T cells expressing NK-cell markers. From the 5' RACE reads, TCRdb lists one entry per CDR3 protein and no DNA. Its listing shows 500,000 to 600,000 distinct CDR3 sequences. The specimen sequenced was blood T cells: a sorted CD56 or NKG2C T cell subset, CD4+ or CD8+ T cells, or bulk PBMC T cells (not recorded which). The receptor set was obtained from a man aged 18-30 years in good health.

The V and J genes are TRBV10-2 and TRBJ2-4; the D call of TRBD2 rests on TCRdb alone, since no DNA is present to check it. Germline CDR1 reads WSHSY; CDR2 reads SAAADI. The CDR3 length is 17 residues. The CDR3 here is CASSEWASGSRPNIQYF.

The rearrangement uses TRBV16 and TRBJ1-1. The CDR3 length is 12 residues. Per germline, CDR1 KGHSY and CDR2 FQNENV. The CDR3 reads CASSLWDTEAFF.

The genes are TRBV5-1 and TRBJ2-2; the D call from TCRdb, TRBD2, cannot be confirmed without DNA. This CDR3 contains 17 residues. Germline CDR1 is SGHRS and CDR2 is YFSETQ. The CDR3 sequence: CASSFGLVFLSTGELFF.

The chain links TRBV15 to TRBJ2-2; absent DNA, TCRdb's TRBD1 call cannot be checked. Germline V gene sequence: CDR1 LNHNV, CDR2 YYDKDF (reference sequence). This CDR3 is 17 amino acids long. CDR3 region: CATSRESWTANTGELFF.

V and J are TRBV5-6 and TRBJ2-3; absent DNA, TCRdb's TRBD2 call cannot be checked. This CDR3 comprises 20 residues. CDR1 is SGHDT, CDR2 YYEEEE, per germline. The CDR3 here is CASRDRLLAGAPLGTDTQYF. The whole variable domain, remainder taken from reference TRBV5-6 and TRBJ2-3, is DAGVTQSPTHLIKTRGQQVTLRCSPKSGHDTVSWYQQALGQGPQFIFQYYEEEERQRGNFPDRFSGHQFPNYSSELNVNALLLGDSALYLCASRDRLLAGAPLGTDTQYFGPGTRLTVL.

The chain recombines TRBV3-1 with TRBJ2-7; as DNA is missing, the TRBD2 call by TCRdb cannot be tested. Germline V gives CDR1 LGHDT, CDR2 YNNKEL (reference sequence). This CDR3 comprises 16 residues. The CDR3 sequence is CASSQDPSGEVYEQYF.

V is TRBV20-1 and J is TRBJ1-5; TCRdb reports TRBD1, a call that lacks DNA to check it against. This CDR3 spans 16 amino acids. The germline V gene encodes CDR1 DFQATT and CDR2 SNEGSKA (reference sequence). CDR3 amino acids: CSARPSGAVRGQPQHF.

This chain links TRBV29-1 with TRBJ2-3; the TRBD2 assignment by TCRdb is unverifiable without DNA. The CDR3 covers 14 residues. Germline CDR1 is SQVTM and CDR2 is ANQGSEA. Here the CDR3 reads CSVMTSGWGDTQYF.

The V gene is TRBV10-3, the J gene TRBJ2-5. The CDR3 is 15 residues long. CDR1 is ENHRY, CDR2 SYGVKD, per germline. The chain's CDR3 is CAISEPTRTPETQYF.

The chain is built from TRBV18 and TRBJ1-4. This CDR3 has 14 residues. Germline values: CDR1 KGHSH, CDR2 LQKENI. CDR3 protein: CASSPGFENEKLFF. The variable domain in full, completed from reference TRBV18 and TRBJ1-4, reads NAGVMQNPRHLVRRRGQEARLRCSPMKGHSHVYWYRQLPEEGLKFMVYLQKENIIDESGMPKERFSAEFPKEGPSILRIQQVVRGDSAAYFCASSPGFENEKLFFGSGTQLSVL.

The chain is built from TRBV29-1 and TRBJ2-3; TCRdb reports TRBD1, a call that lacks DNA to check it against. Germline V CDR1 and CDR2: SQVTM, ANQGSEA. The CDR3 is made up of 16 amino acids. The CDR3: CSVVGTQTLPTDTQYF.

This CDR3 is CATSGTGVLWQYF. This chain joins TRBV15 and TRBJ2-7; TCRdb outputs TRBD1, but without DNA this stays unchecked. Germline values: CDR1 LNHNV, CDR2 YYDKDF (reference sequence). The CDR3 has 13 amino acids.

The chain has TRBV6-5 and TRBJ2-7; TCRdb's D call of TRBD2 is untestable without DNA. Per the germline V gene, CDR1 is MNHEY and CDR2 is SVGAGI. CDR3 length: 14 residues. The CDR3 reads CASSYGERGSEQYF.

V is TRBV11-2 and J is TRBJ2-3; TCRdb proposes TRBD1, but this gene call is untestable without DNA. The CDR3 runs to 14 residues. Per the germline V gene, CDR1 is SGHAT and CDR2 is FQNNGV. CDR3 protein: CASSLTGSRDTQYF.

This chain connects TRBV7-2 to TRBJ2-5; TCRdb selects TRBD2, and the lack of DNA leaves this call unchecked. CDR1 SGHTA and CDR2 FQGNSA come from the germline V gene. This CDR3 is 15 amino acids long. CDR3 in amino acids: CASSFYTGEAGTQYF.

The rearrangement links TRBV5-1 to TRBJ2-5; with no DNA, the TCRdb D assignment of TRBD1 cannot be verified. The CDR3 consists of 14 residues. Germline V gene data show CDR1 as SGHRS and CDR2 as YFSETQ. CDR3 amino acids: CASSSPGVQETQYF.

V gene TRBV3-1 combines with J gene TRBJ1-1. The CDR3 is 15 residues long. CDR1 and CDR2 from the germline V gene are LGHDT and YNNKEL (reference sequence). The CDR3 spells CASSQDRLHGGEAFF.

The chain combines TRBV5-5 with TRBJ2-2; the TCRdb call, TRBD1, lacks DNA for checking. The CDR3 spans 18 residues. CDR1 is SGHKS and CDR2 is YYEKEE in the germline V gene (reference sequence). CDR3 region: CASSYLGSGARNTGELFF.

The J gene is TRBJ2-3, the V gene TRBV12-3 or TRBV12-4; TCRdb lists TRBD1, though no DNA is available to test this call. This CDR3 is built from 16 residues. The CDR3: CASSQRGTENTDTQYF.

V and J are TRBV6-2 or TRBV6-3 and TRBJ2-1; TCRdb proposes TRBD1, but this gene call is untestable without DNA. This CDR3 comprises 16 residues. Germline CDR1 and CDR2: MNHEY and SVGEGT. The CDR3 is CASSATRGSSYNEQFF.

The chain carries TRBV29-1 and TRBJ2-7. The CDR3 is 13 residues long. The germline V gene has CDR1 SQVTM and CDR2 ANQGSEA. CDR3 in amino acids: CSVEDVLDYEQYF.

The V and J genes are TRBV7-3 and TRBJ2-1; the TCRdb D gene call, TRBD1, has no DNA to confirm it. Germline V gene sequence: CDR1 SGHTA, CDR2 FQGTGA. CDR3 size: 12 residues. The CDR3 loop reads CASRGLDNEQFF.

The V and J genes are TRBV6-2 or TRBV6-3 and TRBJ2-3; TCRdb's D gene call, TRBD1, goes unchecked for lack of DNA. The CDR3 totals 14 residues. CDR1 MNHEY and CDR2 SVGEGT come from the germline V gene. Here the CDR3 reads CASSPPDRTDTQYF.

This chain connects TRBV10-3 to TRBJ1-1; with no DNA, the TCRdb D assignment of TRBD1 cannot be verified. This CDR3 is 13 amino acids long. Germline CDR1 reads ENHRY; CDR2 reads SYGVKD. This chain's CDR3 is CAISQSGNTEAFF.

The V call is TRBV20-1, the J call TRBJ2-1; TCRdb calls TRBD1, which cannot be checked without DNA. The germline V gene has CDR1 DFQATT and CDR2 SNEGSKA (reference sequence). The CDR3 has 17 residues. The CDR3 spells CSALDRGTAGAYNEQFF.

The chain recombines TRBV12-3 or TRBV12-4 with TRBJ1-2; no DNA is available, so the TRBD1 call from TCRdb remains unchecked. This CDR3 has 16 residues. The CDR3 loop reads CASSHSQGSLDYGYTF.

This sequence joins TRBV15 and TRBJ2-7; TCRdb indicates TRBD1, and absent DNA this call remains unverified. The CDR3 totals 16 residues. Germline CDR1 LNHNV, CDR2 YYDKDF (reference sequence). The CDR3 spells CATSRALGTGVSEQYF.

The chain links TRBV20-1 to TRBJ2-5; TCRdb designates TRBD2, a call that cannot be tested without DNA. CDR3 length equals 15 residues. Germline V CDR1 and CDR2: DFQATT, SNEGSKA (reference sequence). CDR3 sequence: CSARLTSGRPETQYF.

The chain employs TRBV3-1 and TRBJ2-6. The CDR3 runs to 16 residues. Germline CDR1 is LGHDT and CDR2 is YNNKEL (reference sequence). The CDR3 spells CASSRDWSGGANVLTF. The full variable domain, in which reference TRBV3-1 and TRBJ2-6 provide the parts outside the CDR3, is DTAVSQTPKYLVTQMGNDKSIKCEQNLGHDTMYWYKQDSKKFLKIMFSYNNKELIINETVPNRFSPKSPDKAHLNLHINSLELGDSAVYFCASSRDWSGGANVLTFGAGSRLTVL.

The rearrangement joins TRBV4-2 to TRBJ2-1; the TCRdb call, TRBD2, lacks DNA for checking. The V gene's germline CDR1 is LGHNA and CDR2 YNFKEQ. CDR3 length: 15 amino acids. CDR3 protein: CASSHGTPDGDEQFF.